The TCR beta chain described here comes from a study of shared clonotypes between healthy human individuals. The V gene's germline CDR1 is SGHDT and CDR2 YYEEEE. The CDR3 contains 15 residues. V gave up 4 bases and J gave up 1 base; unmatched junction bases: 2. Original methodology: ImmunoSEQ only sent back junction sequences with no quality scores, so filtering was done differently. Sequencing was performed with immunoSEQ multiplex PCR; in TCRdb, only in-frame clones are kept and a portion is missing. The D gene and trimming were derived from the DNA, and the V and J assignments and clone size from that table. The sample has some 2 million clones, about 95% seen once. Naive-designated CD8 cells lacked CD45RO, were positively enriched for CCR7, and omitted terminally differentiated effector memory CD45RA+ cells. Details on this clone: Its specificity is not known.

Study observations and caveats: Among non-shared clonotypes, generation probabilities were lower than among those shared by all four donors. Collection of samples was limited to blood; tissue repertoires likely differ. Naive subsets tended to show greater estimated richness than memory subsets.

The sequence derives from a man between 18 and 35 years old in good health. This rearrangement joins TRBV5-6 to TRBJ2-1, with TRBD1 matching over 10 bases. The sequenced sample consisted of naive CD8+ T cells sorted from blood. CDR3 region: CASSMDRGSYNEQFF. The CDR3 DNA is TGTGCCAGCAGCATGGACAGGGGGTCCTACAATGAGCAGTTCTTC. Together with reference TRBV5-6 and TRBJ2-1, the CDR3 gives the full variable domain: DAGVTQSPTHLIKTRGQQVTLRCSPKSGHDTVSWYQQALGQGPQFIFQYYEEEERQRGNFPDRFSGHQFPNYSSELNVNALLLGDSALYLCASSMDRGSYNEQFFGPGTRLTVL.